This entry lists 30 T cell receptor beta chains sequenced from one sample in a study of blood T cell repertoires in COVID-19. TCRdb's copy holds only in-frame clones and misses some; the assay was immunoSEQ multiplex PCR. The table includes some 120,000 clones, approximately 85% detected once. The sample consisted of peripheral blood. Every receptor here comes from a woman of 80 years or more with COVID-19, enrolled during active disease.

The sample holds one count of this clone. The chain uses TRBV18 and TRBJ2-2, with 8 bases fitting TRBD2. J gave up 8 bases and V 0 bases, and 5 bases lay outside the gene matches. The germline V gene encodes CDR1 KGHSH and CDR2 LQKENI. The CDR3 consists of 15 residues. CDR3 loop: CASSPPGTSEGELFF. CDR3 DNA sequence: TGTGCCAGCTCACCACCCGGGACTAGTGAAGGGGAGCTGTTTTTT.

V usage is TRBV6-6 and J usage is TRBJ2-7; 10 bases map to TRBD2. The CDR3 runs 15 residues. With 6 bases clipped from V and 4 bases from J, the junction kept 9 bases outside the gene matches. The V gene's germline CDR1 is MNHNY and CDR2 SVGAGI (reference sequence). The CDR3, as DNA: TGTGCCAGCAGACAGCCGGGACTAGCGCTTTACGAGCAGTACTTC. Translated, it gives CASRQPGLALYEQYF.

V usage is TRBV28 and J usage is TRBJ1-2, with TRBD1 as a possible D gene (5 bases). Germline-derived CDR1 and CDR2 are MDHEN and SYDVKM. The CDR3 runs 15 residues. Trimming took 4 bases from V and 0 from J, leaving 12 bases between them. The DNA for the CDR3 is TGTGCCAGCAGTTCCCCTGGGGGGACTAACTATGGCTACACCTTC. This encodes CASSSPGGTNYGYTF.

The rearrangement uses TRBV7-2 and TRBJ2-2; 9 bases agree with TRBD2. The CDR3 runs to 18 residues. The trim removed 4 bases at V and 5 bases at J, leaving 14 bases unmatched. Germline lookup yields CDR1 SGHTA and CDR2 FQGNSA. This CDR3 is CASSSPFGGRVVTGELFF. Here the CDR3 DNA reads TGTGCCAGCAGCTCCCCGTTCGGCGGGAGGGTGGTAACCGGGGAGCTGTTTTTT.

The chain couples TRBV6-2 or TRBV6-3 to TRBJ2-2, with 13 positions matching TRBD2. Germline V gives CDR1 MNHEY, CDR2 SVGEGT. The ends lost 4 bases at V and 2 bases at J; junction bases unmatched: 10. The CDR3 length is 19 residues. The CDR3 DNA is TGTGCCAGCAGTTTAATCGGACTAGCGGGAGCCATAAACACCGGGGAGCTGTTTTTT. Translation gives CASSLIGLAGAINTGELFF.

The V gene is TRBV18, the J gene TRBJ2-2; 8 nucleotides agree with TRBD2. The CDR3 runs to 15 residues. Germline CDR1 is KGHSH and CDR2 is LQKENI. J lost 4 bases, V lost 3 bases, and 4 bases had no gene match. CDR3 region: CASSPGLAGTGELFF. CDR3 sequence (DNA): TGTGCCAGCTCACCTGGACTAGCTGGCACCGGGGAGCTGTTTTTT.

V usage is TRBV5-5 and J usage is TRBJ2-5; 9 bases agree with TRBD1. Germline loops: CDR1 SGHKS, CDR2 YYEKEE (reference sequence). The CDR3 consists of 15 residues. Losses at the gene ends were 3 bases for V and 1 base for J; bases not matched to a gene: 4. CDR3 in amino acids: CASSSRQGGQETQYF. The DNA for the CDR3 is TGTGCCAGCAGCTCACGACAGGGGGGCCAAGAGACCCAGTACTTC.

The rearrangement joins TRBV5-6 to TRBJ2-3; 7 nucleotides match TRBD1. The germline V gene has CDR1 SGHDT and CDR2 YYEEEE. The length of the CDR3 is 14 residues. V gave up 4 bases and J gave up 0 bases; unmatched junction bases: 2. CDR3 coding DNA: TGTGCCAGCAGCCTGGGACAGAGCACAGATACGCAGTATTTT. This sequence encodes CASSLGQSTDTQYF.

The chain couples TRBV19 to TRBJ1-2; D is ambiguous. The CDR3 is 13 residues long. V shed 3 bases and J shed 5 bases, with 10 bases lying between them. CDR1 is LNHDA, CDR2 SQIVND, per germline (reference sequence). CDR3 protein: CASSIERTYGYTF. CDR3 bases: TGTGCCAGTAGTATTGAGAGAACTTATGGCTACACCTTC.

This clone appeared many times. The chain combines TRBV12-1 with TRBJ2-7; the table gives TRBD1 as D, unverified against the DNA. TRBV12-1 represents a pseudogene. This CDR3 spans 15 amino acids. The CDR3 protein is CASSSGQGRLRVQYF. CDR3 nucleotides: TGTGCCAGCAGCTCGGGACAGGGGAGATTACGAGTGCAGTACTTC.

The J gene is TRBJ1-1, the V gene TRBV4-1; TRBD1 agrees at 8 bases. After removal of 0 bases from V and 8 bases from J, the junction contained 2 bases not matched to a gene. CDR1 MGHRA and CDR2 YSYEKL come from the germline V gene. There are 13 residues in the CDR3. The CDR3 bases are TGCGCCAGCAGCCAAGAGTGGACAGGGGAAGCTTTCTTT. Translated, it gives CASSQEWTGEAFF.

V gene TRBV7-9 combines with J gene TRBJ1-4, with 7 bases identical to TRBD1. Germline loops: CDR1 SEHNR, CDR2 FQNEAQ (reference sequence). The CDR3 covers 17 residues. Trimming took 2 bases from V and 3 from J; bases not matched to a gene: 9. CDR3 loop: CASSLYLFGTANEKLFF. CDR3 DNA: TGTGCCAGCAGCTTATATCTATTCGGGACAGCTAATGAAAAACTGTTTTTT.

The chain recombines TRBV20-1 with TRBJ1-1; the D is unclear. Germline assignment: CDR1 DFQATT and CDR2 SNEGSKA (reference sequence). V lost 3 bases to trimming and J lost 1 base, with 12 bases between them. The CDR3 is 14 amino acids. The CDR3 here is CSASKPTRNTEAFF. The CDR3, as DNA: TGCAGTGCTAGTAAGCCTACTCGGAACACTGAAGCTTTCTTT.

This chain uses TRBV7-3 with TRBJ2-3, with 8 bases that match TRBD2. In germline, CDR1 is SGHTA, CDR2 FQGTGA. This CDR3 region has 15 residues. V trimming: 3 bases; J trimming: 2 bases; junction bases outside the gene matches: 4. The CDR3 is CASSFTSGPTDTQYF. Here the CDR3 DNA reads TGTGCCAGCAGCTTCACTAGCGGACCCACAGATACGCAGTATTTT.

The table lists this clone with a few counts. The chain carries TRBV7-6 and TRBJ2-1; D gene uncertain. The CDR3 covers 12 residues. Trimming shortened V by 5 bases and J by 10 bases, and 12 bases separated the two germline ends. Per germline, CDR1 SGHVS and CDR2 FNYEAQ. CDR3 bases: TGTGCCAGCAGCCAAAATCGAGGAGAGCAGTTCTTC. It specifies CASSQNRGEQFF.

This chain uses TRBV6-5 with TRBJ2-3; a weak D match, TRBD1 (6 bases). Germline V CDR1 and CDR2: MNHEY, SVGAGI. The CDR3 totals 15 residues. V was pared by 7 bases and J by 0 bases, with 14 bases between. The CDR3 DNA reads as TGTGCCAGCAAACAGGGACGGCCTAGCACAGATACGCAGTATTTT. It translates to CASKQGRPSTDTQYF.

The V call is TRBV3-1 (or the pseudogene TRBV3-2), the J call TRBJ1-1; tentative D call: TRBD1 (5 bases). The CDR3 is 13 residues long. V lost 8 bases to trimming and J lost 1 base, with 11 bases between them. Germline loops: CDR1 LGHDT, CDR2 YNNKEL (reference sequence). This CDR3 reads CASGGLANTEAFF. As DNA, the CDR3 is TGTGCCAGCGGGGGGTTAGCGAACACTGAAGCTTTCTTT.

The V gene is TRBV30, the J gene TRBJ2-4; tentatively, D is TRBD1 (6 bases). V lost 1 base and J lost 1, with 17 bases in between. CDR1 is GTSNPN, CDR2 SVGIG, per germline (reference sequence). This CDR3 has 17 residues. This CDR3 reads CAWSEAGDTGAKNIQYF. The DNA for the CDR3 is TGTGCCTGGAGTGAAGCAGGGGATACGGGCGCCAAAAACATTCAGTACTTC.

This chain joins TRBV7-6 and TRBJ2-7; possible D gene TRBD2, 6 bases. The V end lost 0 bases, the J end lost 3 bases, and 15 bases lay between the germline ends. The CDR3 covers 16 residues. The germline CDR1 and CDR2 sequences are SGHVS and FNYEAQ. The DNA for the CDR3 is TGTGCCAGCAGCTTAGCCGATGGAGGGTCCAACTACGAGCAGTACTTC. It translates to CASSLADGGSNYEQYF.

This chain uses TRBV18 with TRBJ2-7, with a weak D call TRBD1 (5 bases). Germline V CDR1 and CDR2: KGHSH, LQKENI. The V and J ends lost 3 bases and 3 bases respectively, with 12 bases between them. The CDR3 is 14 residues long. The CDR3 nucleotides are TGTGCCAGCTCACCGATTGACAGAGACTACGAGCAGTACTTC. Residues: CASSPIDRDYEQYF. The complete variable domain, with remaining parts taken from reference TRBV18 and TRBJ2-7, reads NAGVMQNPRHLVRRRGQEARLRCSPMKGHSHVYWYRQLPEEGLKFMVYLQKENIIDESGMPKERFSAEFPKEGPSILRIQQVVRGDSAAYFCASSPIDRDYEQYFGPGTRLTVT.

This chain links TRBV5-1 with TRBJ2-7; 10 positions match TRBD1. V dropped 5 bases and J dropped 0; count of bases not matched to a gene: 5. The germline V gene has CDR1 SGHRS and CDR2 YFSETQ. The CDR3 is 15 amino acids. The CDR3 nucleotides read TGCGCCAGCAGTCCGACAGGGGGCTACTCCTACGAGCAGTACTTC. The encoded protein is CASSPTGGYSYEQYF.

V usage is TRBV7-9 and J usage is TRBJ2-5; 11 bases map to TRBD2. Trimming cost V 5 bases and J 3 bases; bases outside gene matches: 14. The CDR3 length is 18 residues. Germline-derived CDR1 and CDR2 are SEHNR and FQNEAQ (reference sequence). The CDR3 loop reads CASSRGTMGLADKETQYF. In DNA form, the CDR3 reads TGTGCCAGCAGCCGAGGCACAATGGGACTAGCGGATAAAGAGACCCAGTACTTC.

The chain joins TRBV5-8 to TRBJ2-5; D gene ambiguous. V gave up 3 bases and J gave up 5 bases, with 8 bases separating them. The CDR3 is 12 residues long. The germline CDR1 and CDR2 sequences are SGHTS and YDEGEE. CDR3 in amino acids: CASSSNYETQYF. CDR3 in DNA: TGTGCCAGCAGCTCGAACTACGAGACCCAGTACTTC.

The chain carries TRBV7-2 and TRBJ1-1, with D maybe TRBD1 (5 bases). V gave up 5 bases and J gave up 11 bases, with 21 bases separating them. The CDR3 has 14 residues. Germline CDR1 reads SGHTA; CDR2 reads FQGNSA. CDR3: CASSPGGGTRRAFF. In DNA form, the CDR3 reads TGTGCCAGCAGCCCGGGGGGAGGGACCCGCCGGGCTTTCTTT.

This rearrangement joins TRBV7-3 to TRBJ1-1; D gene unclear. CDR1 and CDR2 from the germline V gene are SGHTA and FQGTGA. Trimming took 4 bases from V and 1 from J, leaving 7 bases between them. This CDR3 comprises 13 residues. The CDR3 loop reads CASSSDKNTEAFF. The CDR3 DNA is TGTGCCAGCAGCTCCGACAAGAACACTGAAGCTTTCTTT.

The genes are TRBV11-3 and TRBJ2-2, with a weak D call TRBD2 (5 bases). The V end was cut by 7 bases, the J end by 4 bases, with 13 bases between. The CDR3 totals 14 residues. CDR1 and CDR2 from the germline V gene are SGHNT and YENEEA. CDR3 sequence reads: CASTDTAGTGELFF. Written as DNA, the CDR3 is TGTGCCAGCACCGACACGGCGGGCACCGGGGAGCTGTTTTTT.

V usage is TRBV7-2 and J usage is TRBJ2-3, with TRBD2 as a possible D gene (5 bases). Trimming left V 4 bases short and J 2 bases short, with 16 bases between. CDR3 size: 16 residues. From germline, CDR1 is SGHTA and CDR2 FQGNSA. The chain's CDR3 is CASSSPGTGSTDTQYF. The CDR3 bases are TGTGCCAGCAGCTCGCCGGGAACGGGATCCACAGATACGCAGTATTTT.

The gene calls are TRBV4-3 and TRBJ1-5; D call uncertain. The ends were cut back, 6 bases at V and 0 bases at J, with 12 bases in the middle. This CDR3 contains 15 residues. The germline gives CDR1 LGHNA, CDR2 YSLEER. CDR3 loop: CASSQQRYSNQPQHF. The CDR3 DNA reads TGCGCCAGCAGTCAACAGAGGTATAGCAATCAGCCCCAGCATTTT.

V gene TRBV3-1 (or the pseudogene TRBV3-2) combines with J gene TRBJ2-2, with a possible D match to TRBD1 (5 bases). The CDR3 has 15 residues. V was pared by 0 bases and J by 2 bases, with 7 bases between. Germline V lookup: CDR1 LGHDT, CDR2 YNNKEL (reference sequence). In nucleotides, the CDR3 is TGTGCCAGCAGCCAAGATACAGGAAACACCGGGGAGCTGTTTTTT. This translates into CASSQDTGNTGELFF.

The CDR3 here is CASSSRRSGRMYEQYF. The CDR3 DNA follows: TGTGCCAGCAGTTCCCGTCGGAGCGGGAGAATGTACGAGCAGTACTTC. The chain is built from TRBV28 and TRBJ2-7; 8 positions agree with TRBD2. The CDR3 is made up of 16 amino acids. The J segment lost 4 bases and the V segment lost 4 bases, leaving 12 bases of the junction unmatched. Germline V lookup: CDR1 MDHEN, CDR2 SYDVKM.